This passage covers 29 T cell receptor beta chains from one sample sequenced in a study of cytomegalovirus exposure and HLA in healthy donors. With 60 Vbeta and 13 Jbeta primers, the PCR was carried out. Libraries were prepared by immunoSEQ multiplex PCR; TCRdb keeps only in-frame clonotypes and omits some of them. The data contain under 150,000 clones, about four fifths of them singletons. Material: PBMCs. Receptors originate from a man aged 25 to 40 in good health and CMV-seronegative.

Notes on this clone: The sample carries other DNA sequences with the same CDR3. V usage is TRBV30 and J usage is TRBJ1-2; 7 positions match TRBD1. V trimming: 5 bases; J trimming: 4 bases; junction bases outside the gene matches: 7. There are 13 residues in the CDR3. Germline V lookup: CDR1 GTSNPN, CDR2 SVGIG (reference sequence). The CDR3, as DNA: TGTGCCTGGTCCCGGGACAGACCCTATGGCTACACCTTC. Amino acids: CAWSRDRPYGYTF.

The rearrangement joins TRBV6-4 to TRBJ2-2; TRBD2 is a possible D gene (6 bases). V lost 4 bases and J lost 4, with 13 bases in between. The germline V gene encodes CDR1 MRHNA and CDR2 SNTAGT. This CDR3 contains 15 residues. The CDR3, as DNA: TGTGCCAGCAGTGTTCCAGAGGAGGGCACCGGGGAGCTGTTTTTT. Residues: CASSVPEEGTGELFF.

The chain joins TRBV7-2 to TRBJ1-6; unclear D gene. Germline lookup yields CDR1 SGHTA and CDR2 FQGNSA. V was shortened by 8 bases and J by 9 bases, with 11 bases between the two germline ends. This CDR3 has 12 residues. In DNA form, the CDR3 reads TGTGCCAGCCCCTATGTCGGTTCACCCCTCCACTTT. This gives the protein CASPYVGSPLHF.

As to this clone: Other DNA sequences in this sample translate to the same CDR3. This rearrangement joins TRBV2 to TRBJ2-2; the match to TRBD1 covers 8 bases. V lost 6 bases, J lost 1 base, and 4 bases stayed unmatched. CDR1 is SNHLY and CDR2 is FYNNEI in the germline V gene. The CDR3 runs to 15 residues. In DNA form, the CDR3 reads TGTGCCAGCAGCGGGACAGGAAGGAACACCGGGGAGCTGTTTTTT. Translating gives CASSGTGRNTGELFF.

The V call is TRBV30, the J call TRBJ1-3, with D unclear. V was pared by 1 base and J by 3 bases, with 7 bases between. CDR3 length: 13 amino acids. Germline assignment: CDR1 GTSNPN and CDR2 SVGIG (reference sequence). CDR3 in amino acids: CAWSGDGGNTIYF. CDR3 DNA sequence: TGTGCCTGGAGTGGAGATGGTGGAAACACCATATATTTT. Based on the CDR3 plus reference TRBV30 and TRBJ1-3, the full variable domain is SQTIHQWPATLVQPVGSPLSLECTVEGTSNPNLYWYRQAAGRGLQLLFYSVGIGQISSEVPQNLSASRPQDRQFILSSKKLLLSDSGFYLCAWSGDGGNTIYFGEGSWLTVV.

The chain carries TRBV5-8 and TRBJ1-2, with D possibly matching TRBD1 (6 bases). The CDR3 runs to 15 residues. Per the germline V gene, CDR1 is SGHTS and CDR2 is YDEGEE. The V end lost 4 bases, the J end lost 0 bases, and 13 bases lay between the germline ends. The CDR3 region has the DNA TGTGCCAGCAGCCGAGGACAGCTCTCTAACTATGGCTACACCTTC. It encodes CASSRGQLSNYGYTF.

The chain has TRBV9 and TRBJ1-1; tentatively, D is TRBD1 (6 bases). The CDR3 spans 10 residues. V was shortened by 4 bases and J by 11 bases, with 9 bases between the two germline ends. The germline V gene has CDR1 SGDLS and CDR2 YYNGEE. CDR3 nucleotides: TGTGCCAGCAGCCCAGGGGAGGCTTTCTTT. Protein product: CASSPGEAFF.

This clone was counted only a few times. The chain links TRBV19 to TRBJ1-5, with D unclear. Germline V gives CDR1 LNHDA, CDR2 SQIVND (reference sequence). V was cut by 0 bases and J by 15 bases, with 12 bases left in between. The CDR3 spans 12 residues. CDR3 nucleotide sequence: TGTGCCAGTAGTATAGATGTAAACACCCCGCATTTT. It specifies CASSIDVNTPHF.

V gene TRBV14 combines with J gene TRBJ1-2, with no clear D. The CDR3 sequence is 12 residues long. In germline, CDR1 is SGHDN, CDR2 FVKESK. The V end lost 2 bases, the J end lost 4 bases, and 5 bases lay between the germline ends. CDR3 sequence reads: CASSQSSYGYTF. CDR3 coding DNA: TGTGCCAGCAGCCAAAGTAGCTATGGCTACACCTTC.

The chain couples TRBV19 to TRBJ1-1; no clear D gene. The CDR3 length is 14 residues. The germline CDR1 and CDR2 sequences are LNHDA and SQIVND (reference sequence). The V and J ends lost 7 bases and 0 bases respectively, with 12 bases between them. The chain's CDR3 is CASITRGLNTEAFF. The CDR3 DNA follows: TGTGCCAGTATTACCCGGGGTTTGAACACTGAAGCTTTCTTT. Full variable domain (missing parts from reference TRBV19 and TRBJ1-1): DGGITQSPKYLFRKEGQNVTLSCEQNLNHDAMYWYRQDPGQGLRLIYYSQIVNDFQKGDIAEGYSVSREKKESFPLTVTSAQKNPTAFYLCASITRGLNTEAFFGQGTRLTVV.

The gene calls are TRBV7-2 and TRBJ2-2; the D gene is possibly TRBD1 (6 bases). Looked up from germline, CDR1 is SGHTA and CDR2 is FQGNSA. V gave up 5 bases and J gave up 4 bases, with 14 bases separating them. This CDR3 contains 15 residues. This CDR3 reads CASSPRTVGTGELFF. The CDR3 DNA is TGTGCCAGCAGCCCCCGGACAGTCGGCACCGGGGAGCTGTTTTTT.

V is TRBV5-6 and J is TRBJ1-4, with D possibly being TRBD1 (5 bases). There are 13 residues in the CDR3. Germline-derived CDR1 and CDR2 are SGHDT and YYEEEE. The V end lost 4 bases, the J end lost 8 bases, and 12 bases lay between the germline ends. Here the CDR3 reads CASSLGDFEKLFF. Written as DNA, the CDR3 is TGTGCCAGCAGCCTGGGGGACTTCGAAAAACTGTTTTTT.

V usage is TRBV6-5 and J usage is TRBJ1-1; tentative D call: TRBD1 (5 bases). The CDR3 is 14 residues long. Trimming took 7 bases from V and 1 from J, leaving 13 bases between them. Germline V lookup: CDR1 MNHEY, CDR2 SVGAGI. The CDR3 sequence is CASTSGGSNTEAFF. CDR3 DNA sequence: TGTGCCAGCACTTCCGGGGGTTCGAACACTGAAGCTTTCTTT.

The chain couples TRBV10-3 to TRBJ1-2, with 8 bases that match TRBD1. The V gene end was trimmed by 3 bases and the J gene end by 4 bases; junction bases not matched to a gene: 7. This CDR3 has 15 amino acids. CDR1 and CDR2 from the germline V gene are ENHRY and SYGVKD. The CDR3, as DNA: TGTGCCATCAGTGAAAGACAGGGGCCGCCCTATGGCTACACCTTC. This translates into CAISERQGPPYGYTF.

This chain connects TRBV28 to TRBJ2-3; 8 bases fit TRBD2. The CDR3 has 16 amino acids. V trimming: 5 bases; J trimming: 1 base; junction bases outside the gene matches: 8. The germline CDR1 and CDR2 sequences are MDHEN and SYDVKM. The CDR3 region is CASSLAGRRGTDTQYF. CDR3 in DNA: TGTGCCAGCAGTCTAGCGGGTCGCAGGGGCACAGATACGCAGTATTTT.

The CDR3 coding sequence is TGTGCCAGCAGCTTTGCAGGGGGCCCATCTGGAAACACCATATATTTT. Protein sequence: CASSFAGGPSGNTIYF. V and J are TRBV7-2 and TRBJ1-3; 8 bases are shared with TRBD1. J gave up 1 base and V 3 bases, and 5 bases lay outside the gene matches. Germline CDR1 SGHTA, CDR2 FQGNSA. This CDR3 comprises 16 residues.

The DNA for the CDR3 is TGTGCCAGCAGAACCGGGACTAGCGTCACCGGGGAGCTGTTTTTT. Protein sequence: CASRTGTSVTGELFF. The J gene is TRBJ2-2, the V gene TRBV25-1; TRBD2 matches at 10 bases. CDR3 length: 15 residues. In germline, CDR1 is MGHDK, CDR2 SYGVNS. Unmatched junction bases numbered 5, after V lost 6 bases and J lost 4 bases.

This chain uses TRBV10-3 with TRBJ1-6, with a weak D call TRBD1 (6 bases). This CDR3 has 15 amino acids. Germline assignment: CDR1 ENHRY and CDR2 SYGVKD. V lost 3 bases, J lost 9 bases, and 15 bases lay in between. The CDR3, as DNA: TGTGCCATCAGTGACAGGGGTCCGGAAAGTTCACCCCTCCACTTT. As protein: CAISDRGPESSPLHF.

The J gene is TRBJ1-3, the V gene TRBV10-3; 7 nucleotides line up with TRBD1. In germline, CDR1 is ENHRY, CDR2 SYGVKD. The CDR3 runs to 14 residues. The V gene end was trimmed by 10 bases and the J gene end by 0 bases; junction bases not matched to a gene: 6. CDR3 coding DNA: TGTGCCACTGAGGGGGACAGCTCTGGAAACACCATATATTTT. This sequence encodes CATEGDSSGNTIYF.

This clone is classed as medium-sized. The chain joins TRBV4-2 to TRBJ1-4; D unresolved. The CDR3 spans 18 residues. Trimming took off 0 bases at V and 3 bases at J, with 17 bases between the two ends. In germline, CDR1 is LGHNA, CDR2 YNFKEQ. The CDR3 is CASSQDSVRRGANEKLFF. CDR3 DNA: TGTGCCAGCAGCCAAGATTCAGTAAGGCGGGGTGCTAATGAAAAACTGTTTTTT.

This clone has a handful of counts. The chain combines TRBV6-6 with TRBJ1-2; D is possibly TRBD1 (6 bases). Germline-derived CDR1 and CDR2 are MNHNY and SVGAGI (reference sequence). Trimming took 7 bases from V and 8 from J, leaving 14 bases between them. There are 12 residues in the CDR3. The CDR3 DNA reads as TGTGCCAGCACCAACCCAGGGGAAGGCTACACCTTC. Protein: CASTNPGEGYTF.

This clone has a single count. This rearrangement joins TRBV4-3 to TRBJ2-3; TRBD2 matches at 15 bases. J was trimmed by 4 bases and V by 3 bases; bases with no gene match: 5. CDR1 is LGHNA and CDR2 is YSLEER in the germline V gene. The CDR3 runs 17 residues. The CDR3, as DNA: TGCGCCAGCAGCCAGGCCCGGACTAGCGGGAGGGCAGATACGCAGTATTTT. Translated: CASSQARTSGRADTQYF.

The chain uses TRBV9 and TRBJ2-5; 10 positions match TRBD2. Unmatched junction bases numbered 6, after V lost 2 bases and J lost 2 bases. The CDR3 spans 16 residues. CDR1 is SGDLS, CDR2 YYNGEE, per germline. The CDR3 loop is CASSVRAGGKQETQYF. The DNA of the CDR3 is TGTGCCAGCAGCGTGCGAGCGGGAGGGAAACAAGAGACCCAGTACTTC.

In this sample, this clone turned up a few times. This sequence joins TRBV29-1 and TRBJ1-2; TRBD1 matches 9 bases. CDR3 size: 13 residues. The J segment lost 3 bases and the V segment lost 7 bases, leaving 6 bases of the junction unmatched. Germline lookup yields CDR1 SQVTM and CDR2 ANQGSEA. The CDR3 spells CSAGTGQDYGYTF. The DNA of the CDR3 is TGCAGCGCCGGGACAGGGCAAGACTATGGCTACACCTTC.

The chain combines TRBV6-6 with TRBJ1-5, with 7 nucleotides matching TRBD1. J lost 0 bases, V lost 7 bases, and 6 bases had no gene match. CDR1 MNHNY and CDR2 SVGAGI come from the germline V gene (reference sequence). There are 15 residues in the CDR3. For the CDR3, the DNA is TGTGCCAGCATCGCGACAGGGACTAGCAATCAGCCCCAGCATTTT. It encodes CASIATGTSNQPQHF.

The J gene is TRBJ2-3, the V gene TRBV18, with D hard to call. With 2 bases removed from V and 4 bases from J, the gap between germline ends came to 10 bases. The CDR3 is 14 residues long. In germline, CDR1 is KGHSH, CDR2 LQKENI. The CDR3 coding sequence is TGTGCCAGCTCACCAGCAGTGTCAGCAGATACGCAGTATTTT. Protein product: CASSPAVSADTQYF.

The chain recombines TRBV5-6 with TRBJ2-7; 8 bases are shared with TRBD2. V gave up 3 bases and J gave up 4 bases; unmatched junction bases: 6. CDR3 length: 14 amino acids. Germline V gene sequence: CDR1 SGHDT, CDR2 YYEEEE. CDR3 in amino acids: CASSSFRGGYEQYF. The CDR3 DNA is TGTGCCAGCAGCTCGTTCCGGGGGGGGTACGAGCAGTACTTC. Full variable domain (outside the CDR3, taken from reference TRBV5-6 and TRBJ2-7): DAGVTQSPTHLIKTRGQQVTLRCSPKSGHDTVSWYQQALGQGPQFIFQYYEEEERQRGNFPDRFSGHQFPNYSSELNVNALLLGDSALYLCASSSFRGGYEQYFGPGTRLTVT.

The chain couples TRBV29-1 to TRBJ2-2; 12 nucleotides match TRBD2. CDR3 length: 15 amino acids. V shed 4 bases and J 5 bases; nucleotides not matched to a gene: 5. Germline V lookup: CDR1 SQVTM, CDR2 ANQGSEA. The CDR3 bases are TGCAGCGTTGCTAGCGGGAGGGCCGGGACCGGGGAGCTGTTTTTT. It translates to CSVASGRAGTGELFF.

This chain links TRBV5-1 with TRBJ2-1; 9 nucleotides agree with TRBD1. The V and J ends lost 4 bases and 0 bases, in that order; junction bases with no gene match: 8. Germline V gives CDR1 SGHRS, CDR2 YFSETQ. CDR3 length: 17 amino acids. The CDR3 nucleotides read TGCGCCAGCAGCCCCCGTACAGGGGGCGGCTCCTACAATGAGCAGTTCTTC. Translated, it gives CASSPRTGGGSYNEQFF.